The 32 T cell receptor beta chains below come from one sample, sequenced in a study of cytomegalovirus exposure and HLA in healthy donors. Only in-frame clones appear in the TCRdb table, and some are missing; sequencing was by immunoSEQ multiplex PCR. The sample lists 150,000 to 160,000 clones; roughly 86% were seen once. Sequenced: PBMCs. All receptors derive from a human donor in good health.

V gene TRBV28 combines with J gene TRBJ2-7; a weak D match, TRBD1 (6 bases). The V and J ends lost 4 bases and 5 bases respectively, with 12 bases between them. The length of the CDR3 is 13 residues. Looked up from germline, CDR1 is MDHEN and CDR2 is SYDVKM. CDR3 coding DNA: TGTGCCAGCAGTTACCAGGGGCAAAACGAGCAGTACTTC. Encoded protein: CASSYQGQNEQYF. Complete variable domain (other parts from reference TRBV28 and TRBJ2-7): DVKVTQSSRYLVKRTGEKVFLECVQDMDHENMFWYRQDPGLGLRLIYFSYDVKMKEKGDIPEGYSVSREKKERFSLILESASTNQTSMYLCASSYQGQNEQYFGPGTRLTVT.

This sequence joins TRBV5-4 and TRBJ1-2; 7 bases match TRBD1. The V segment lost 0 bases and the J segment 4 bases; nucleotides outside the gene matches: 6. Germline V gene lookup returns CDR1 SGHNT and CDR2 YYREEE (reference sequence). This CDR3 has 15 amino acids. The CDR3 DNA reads TGTGCCAGCAGCTTGGGGCGCCGGGACAGCTATGGCTACACCTTC. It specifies CASSLGRRDSYGYTF.

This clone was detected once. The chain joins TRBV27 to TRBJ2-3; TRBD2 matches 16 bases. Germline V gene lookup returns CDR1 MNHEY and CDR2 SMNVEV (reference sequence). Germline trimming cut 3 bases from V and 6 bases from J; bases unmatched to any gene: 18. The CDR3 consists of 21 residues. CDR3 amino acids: CASSLDRQGLAGGPMMDTQYF. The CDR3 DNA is TGTGCCAGCAGTTTGGATCGTCAGGGACTAGCGGGAGGGCCAATGATGGATACGCAGTATTTT.

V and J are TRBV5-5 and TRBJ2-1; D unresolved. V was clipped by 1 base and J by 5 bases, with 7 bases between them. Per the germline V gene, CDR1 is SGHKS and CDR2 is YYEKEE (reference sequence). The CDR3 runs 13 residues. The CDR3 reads CASSLSPDNEQFF. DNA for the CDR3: TGTGCCAGCAGCTTGTCCCCTGACAATGAGCAGTTCTTC.

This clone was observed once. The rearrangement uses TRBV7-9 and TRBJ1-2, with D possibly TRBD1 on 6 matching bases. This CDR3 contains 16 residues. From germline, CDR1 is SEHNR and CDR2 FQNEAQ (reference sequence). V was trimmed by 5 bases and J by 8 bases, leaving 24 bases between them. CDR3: CASSTRIQGIREGYTF. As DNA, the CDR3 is TGTGCCAGCAGCACAAGGATACAGGGCATCCGAGAAGGCTACACCTTC. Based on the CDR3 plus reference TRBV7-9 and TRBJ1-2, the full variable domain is DTGVSQNPRHKITKRGQNVTFRCDPISEHNRLYWYRQTLGQGPEFLTYFQNEAQLEKSRLLSDRFSAERPKGSFSTLEIQRTEQGDSAMYLCASSTRIQGIREGYTFGSGTRLTVV.

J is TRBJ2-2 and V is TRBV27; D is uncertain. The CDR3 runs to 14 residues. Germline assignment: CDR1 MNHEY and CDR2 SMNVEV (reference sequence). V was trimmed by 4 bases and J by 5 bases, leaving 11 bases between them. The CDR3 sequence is CASSSDSDTGELFF. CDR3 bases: TGTGCCAGCAGTTCCGACTCCGATACCGGGGAGCTGTTTTTT.

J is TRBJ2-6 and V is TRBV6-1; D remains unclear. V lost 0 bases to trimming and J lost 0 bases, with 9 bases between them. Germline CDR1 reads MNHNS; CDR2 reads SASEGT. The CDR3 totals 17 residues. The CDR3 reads CASSEAERRSGANVLTF. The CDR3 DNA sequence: TGTGCCAGCAGTGAAGCGGAGCGTCGCTCTGGGGCCAACGTCCTGACTTTC.

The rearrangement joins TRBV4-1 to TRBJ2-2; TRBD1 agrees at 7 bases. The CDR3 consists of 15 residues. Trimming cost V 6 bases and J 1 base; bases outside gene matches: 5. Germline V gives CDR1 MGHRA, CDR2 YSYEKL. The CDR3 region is CASRHGTENTGELFF. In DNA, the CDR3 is TGCGCCAGCAGGCACGGGACAGAGAACACCGGGGAGCTGTTTTTT.

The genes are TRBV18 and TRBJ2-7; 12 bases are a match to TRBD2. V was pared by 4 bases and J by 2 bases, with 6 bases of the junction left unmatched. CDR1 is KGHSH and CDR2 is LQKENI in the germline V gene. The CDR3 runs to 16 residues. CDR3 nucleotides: TGTGCCAGCTCACGATCGACTAGCGGGGGAACCTACGAGCAGTACTTC. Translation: CASSRSTSGGTYEQYF.

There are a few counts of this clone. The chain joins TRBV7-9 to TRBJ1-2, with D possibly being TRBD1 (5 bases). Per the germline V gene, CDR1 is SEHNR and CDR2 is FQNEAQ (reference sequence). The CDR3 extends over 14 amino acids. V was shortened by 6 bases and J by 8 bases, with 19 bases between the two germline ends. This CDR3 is CASRFQGPANGYTF. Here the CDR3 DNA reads TGTGCCAGCAGATTTCAGGGCCCTGCTAACGGCTACACCTTC.

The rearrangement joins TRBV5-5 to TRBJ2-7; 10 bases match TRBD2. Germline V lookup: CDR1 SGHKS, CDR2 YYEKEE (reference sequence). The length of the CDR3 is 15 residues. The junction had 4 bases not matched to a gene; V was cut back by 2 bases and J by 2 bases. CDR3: CASSFRTSGTYEQYF. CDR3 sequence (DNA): TGTGCCAGCAGCTTTCGGACTAGCGGAACCTACGAGCAGTACTTC.

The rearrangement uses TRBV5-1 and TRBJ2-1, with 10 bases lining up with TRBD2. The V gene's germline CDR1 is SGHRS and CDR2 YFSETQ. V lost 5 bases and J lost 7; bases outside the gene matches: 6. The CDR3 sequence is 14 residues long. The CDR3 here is CASSAGTSVNEQFF. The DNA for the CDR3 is TGCGCCAGCAGTGCCGGGACTAGCGTGAATGAGCAGTTCTTC.

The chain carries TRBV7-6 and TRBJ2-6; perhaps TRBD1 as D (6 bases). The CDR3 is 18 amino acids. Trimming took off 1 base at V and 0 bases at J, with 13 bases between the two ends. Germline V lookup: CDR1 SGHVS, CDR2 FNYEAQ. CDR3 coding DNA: TGTGCCAGCAGCTTAGTCACAGGGATCATCTCTGGGGCCAACGTCCTGACTTTC. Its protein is CASSLVTGIISGANVLTF. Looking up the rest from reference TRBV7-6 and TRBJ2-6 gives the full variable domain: GAGVSQSPRYKVTKRGQDVALRCDPISGHVSLYWYRQALGQGPEFLTYFNYEAQQDKSGLPNDRFSAERPEGSISTLTIQRTEQRDSAMYRCASSLVTGIISGANVLTFGAGSRLTVL.

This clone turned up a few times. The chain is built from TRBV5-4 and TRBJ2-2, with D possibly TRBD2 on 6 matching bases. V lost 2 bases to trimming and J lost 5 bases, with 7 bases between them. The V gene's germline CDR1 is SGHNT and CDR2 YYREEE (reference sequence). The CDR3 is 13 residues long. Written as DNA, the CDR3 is TGTGCCAGCAGCTTAGGAGGGACCGGGGAGCTGTTTTTT. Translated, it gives CASSLGGTGELFF.

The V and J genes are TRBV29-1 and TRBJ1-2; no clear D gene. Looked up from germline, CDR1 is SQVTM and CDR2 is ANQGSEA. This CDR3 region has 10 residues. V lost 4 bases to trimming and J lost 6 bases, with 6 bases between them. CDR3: CSVGSDGYTF. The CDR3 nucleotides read TGCAGCGTTGGCTCAGATGGCTACACCTTC.

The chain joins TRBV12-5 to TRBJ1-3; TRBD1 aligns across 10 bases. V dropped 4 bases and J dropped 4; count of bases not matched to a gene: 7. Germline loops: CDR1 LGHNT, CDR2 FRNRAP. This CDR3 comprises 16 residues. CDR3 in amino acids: CASGSPGQGKGNTIYF. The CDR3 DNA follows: TGTGCTAGTGGTTCCCCGGGACAGGGGAAGGGAAACACCATATATTTT.

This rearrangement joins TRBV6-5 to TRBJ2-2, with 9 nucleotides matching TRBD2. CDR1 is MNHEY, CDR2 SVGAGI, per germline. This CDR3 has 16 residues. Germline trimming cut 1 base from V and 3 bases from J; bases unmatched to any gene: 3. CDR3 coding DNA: TGTGCCAGCAGTTACTTCGGGACTAGCTACACCGGGGAGCTGTTTTTT. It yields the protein CASSYFGTSYTGELFF.

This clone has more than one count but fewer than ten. CDR3 region: CASSPLRLALINEQYF. The CDR3 DNA sequence: TGTGCCAGCAGTCCACTCCGACTAGCGCTGATCAACGAGCAGTACTTC. The J gene is TRBJ2-7, the V gene TRBV28; 8 nucleotides line up with TRBD2. The CDR3 length is 16 residues. Unmatched junction bases numbered 14, after V lost 5 bases and J lost 5 bases. Germline CDR1 and CDR2: MDHEN and SYDVKM.

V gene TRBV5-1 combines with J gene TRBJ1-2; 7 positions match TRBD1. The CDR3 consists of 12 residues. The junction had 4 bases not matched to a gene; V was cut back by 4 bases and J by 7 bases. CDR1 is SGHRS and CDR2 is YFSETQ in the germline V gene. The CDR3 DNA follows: TGCGCCAGCAGCACGGGACAGCTTGGCTACACCTTC. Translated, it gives CASSTGQLGYTF.

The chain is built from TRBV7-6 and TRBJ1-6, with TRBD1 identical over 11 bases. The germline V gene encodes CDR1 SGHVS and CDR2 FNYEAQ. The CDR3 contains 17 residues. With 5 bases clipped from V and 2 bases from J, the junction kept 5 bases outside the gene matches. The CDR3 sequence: CASSPRTGGTYNSPLHF. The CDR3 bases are TGTGCCAGCAGCCCCCGGACAGGGGGCACCTATAATTCACCCCTCCACTTT.

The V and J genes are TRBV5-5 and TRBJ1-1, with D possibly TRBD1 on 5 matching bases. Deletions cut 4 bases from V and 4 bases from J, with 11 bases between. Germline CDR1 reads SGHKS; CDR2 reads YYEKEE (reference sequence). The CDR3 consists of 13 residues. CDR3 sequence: CASSLMTVTEAFF. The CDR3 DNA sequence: TGTGCCAGCAGCCTGATGACAGTCACTGAAGCTTTCTTT.

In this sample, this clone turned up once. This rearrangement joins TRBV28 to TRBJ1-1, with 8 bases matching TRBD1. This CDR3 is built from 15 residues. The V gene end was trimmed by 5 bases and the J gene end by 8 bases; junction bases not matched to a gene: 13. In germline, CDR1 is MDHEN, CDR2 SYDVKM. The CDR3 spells CASSPYRDRPREAFF. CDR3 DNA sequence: TGTGCCAGCAGTCCATACCGGGACAGGCCCCGGGAAGCTTTCTTT.

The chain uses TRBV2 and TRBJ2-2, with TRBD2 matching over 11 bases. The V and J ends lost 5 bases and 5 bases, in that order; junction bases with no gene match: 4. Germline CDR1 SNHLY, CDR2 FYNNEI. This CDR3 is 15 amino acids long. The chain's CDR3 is CASSSTSGRTGELFF. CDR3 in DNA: TGTGCCAGCAGTTCTACTAGCGGGAGAACCGGGGAGCTGTTTTTT.

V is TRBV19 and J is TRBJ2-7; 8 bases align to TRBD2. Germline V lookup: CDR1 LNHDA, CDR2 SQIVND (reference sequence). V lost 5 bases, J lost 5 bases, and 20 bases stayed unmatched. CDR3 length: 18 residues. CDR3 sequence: CASSPRGSGAPTLHEQYF. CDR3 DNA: TGTGCCAGTAGTCCTCGGGGTAGCGGGGCCCCAACCCTCCACGAGCAGTACTTC.

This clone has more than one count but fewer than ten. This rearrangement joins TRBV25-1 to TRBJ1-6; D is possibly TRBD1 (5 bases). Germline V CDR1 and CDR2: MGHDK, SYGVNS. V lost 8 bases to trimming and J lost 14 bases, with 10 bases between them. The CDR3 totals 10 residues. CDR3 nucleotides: TGTGCCAGCTGGGGCGGATCCCTCCACTTT. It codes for CASWGGSLHF.

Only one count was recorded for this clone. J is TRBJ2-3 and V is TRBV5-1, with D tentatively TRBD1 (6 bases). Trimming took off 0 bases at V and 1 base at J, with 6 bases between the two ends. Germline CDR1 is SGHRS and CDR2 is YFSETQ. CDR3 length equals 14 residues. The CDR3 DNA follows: TGCGCCAGCAGCTTGGACAGGGGCACAGATACGCAGTATTTT. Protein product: CASSLDRGTDTQYF.

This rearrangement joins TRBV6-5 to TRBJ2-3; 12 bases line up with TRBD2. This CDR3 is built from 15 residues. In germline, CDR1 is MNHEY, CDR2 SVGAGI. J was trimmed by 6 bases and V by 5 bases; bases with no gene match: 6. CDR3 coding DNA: TGTGCCAGCAGTGTTCTAGCGGGGGGGGTGGATACGCAGTATTTT. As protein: CASSVLAGGVDTQYF.

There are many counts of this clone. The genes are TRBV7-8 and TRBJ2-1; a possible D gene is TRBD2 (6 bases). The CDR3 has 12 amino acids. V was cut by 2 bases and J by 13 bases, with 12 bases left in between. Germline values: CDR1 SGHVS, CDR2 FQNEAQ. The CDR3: CASSLWGERQFF. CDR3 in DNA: TGTGCCAGCAGCTTATGGGGGGAGCGTCAGTTCTTC.

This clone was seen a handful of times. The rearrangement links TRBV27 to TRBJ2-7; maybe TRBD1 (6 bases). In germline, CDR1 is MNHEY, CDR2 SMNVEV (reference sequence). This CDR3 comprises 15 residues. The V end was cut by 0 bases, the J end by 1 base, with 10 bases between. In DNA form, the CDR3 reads TGTGCCAGCAGTTTATCGCTGAGGGGGTCCTACGAGCAGTACTTC. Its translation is CASSLSLRGSYEQYF.

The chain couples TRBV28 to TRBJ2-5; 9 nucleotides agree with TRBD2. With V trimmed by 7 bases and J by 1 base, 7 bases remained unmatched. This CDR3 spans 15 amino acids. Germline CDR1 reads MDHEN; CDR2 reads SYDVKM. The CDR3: CASNLREGSQETQYF. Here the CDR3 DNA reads TGTGCCAGCAACCTGCGGGAGGGGTCCCAAGAGACCCAGTACTTC.

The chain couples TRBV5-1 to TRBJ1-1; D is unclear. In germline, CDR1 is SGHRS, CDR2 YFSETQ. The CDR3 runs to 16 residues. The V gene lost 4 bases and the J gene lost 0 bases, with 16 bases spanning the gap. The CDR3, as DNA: TGCGCCAGCAGCCTACCAGGACTTAGCCTGAACACTGAAGCTTTCTTT. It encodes CASSLPGLSLNTEAFF.

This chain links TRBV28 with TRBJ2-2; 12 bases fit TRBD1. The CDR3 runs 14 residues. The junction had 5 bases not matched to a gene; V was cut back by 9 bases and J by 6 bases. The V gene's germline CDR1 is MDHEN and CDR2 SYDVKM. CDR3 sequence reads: CASMGTGGPGELFF. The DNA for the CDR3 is TGTGCCAGTATGGGGACAGGGGGCCCCGGGGAGCTGTTTTTT.